The 12 T cell receptor beta chains listed next were all sequenced from one sample in a study of T cell responses to AZD1222 COVID-19 vaccine. The assay was immunoSEQ multiplex PCR, and TCRdb's table has in-frame clones only and misses some. Of about 270,000 clones in the sample, almost 95% are singletons; the top ten hold around 0.6%. The sample in question was peripheral blood, obtained 28 days after the second AZD1222 dose. The receptors stem from an adult who received the AZD1222 COVID-19 vaccine.

This chain's CDR3 is CASSINRGTEAFF. The CDR3 region has the DNA TGTGCCAGCAGTATTAACAGGGGCACTGAAGCTTTCTTT. The rearrangement links TRBV13 to TRBJ1-1, with 7 positions matching TRBD1. Trimming at V came to 6 bases and at J to 4 bases, leaving 5 bases not matched to a gene. CDR3 length equals 13 residues. The germline V gene has CDR1 PRHDT and CDR2 FYEKMQ (reference sequence).

This chain links TRBV7-9 with TRBJ1-4; D not certain. CDR3 size: 13 residues. Germline V gene lookup returns CDR1 SEHNR and CDR2 FQNEAQ (reference sequence). The V end was cut by 8 bases, the J end by 6 bases, with 13 bases between. Written as DNA, the CDR3 is TGTGCCAGCCTCCGTGACACCGATGAAAAACTGTTTTTT. This sequence encodes CASLRDTDEKLFF.

Only one count was recorded for this clone. The rearrangement links TRBV5-1 to TRBJ2-7; 7 bases align to TRBD2. The CDR3 loop spans 17 amino acids. The V gene's germline CDR1 is SGHRS and CDR2 YFSETQ. The trim removed 2 bases at V and 0 bases at J, leaving 11 bases unmatched. This CDR3 is CASSFLPLAASSYEQYF. CDR3 sequence (DNA): TGCGCCAGCAGCTTCCTGCCCCTAGCGGCTAGCTCCTACGAGCAGTACTTC.

The chain employs TRBV18 and TRBJ2-7, with TRBD2 as a possible D gene (6 bases). V lost 6 bases, J lost 3 bases, and 15 bases lay in between. Per germline, CDR1 KGHSH and CDR2 LQKENI. The CDR3 is made up of 14 amino acids. The CDR3 DNA reads TGTGCCAGCTCTAGCGGAGGGTACCTCTACGAGCAGTACTTC. Translated, it gives CASSSGGYLYEQYF.

The chain carries TRBV2 and TRBJ2-1, with TRBD2 as a possible D gene (6 bases). Germline CDR1 reads SNHLY; CDR2 reads FYNNEI. V shed 6 bases and J shed 7 bases, with 10 bases lying between them. The CDR3 covers 12 residues. The CDR3 sequence: CASRLGGNEQFF. In nucleotides, the CDR3 is TGTGCCAGCAGACTGGGGGGAAATGAGCAGTTCTTC.

As to this clone: This specimen includes other DNA sequences encoding the same CDR3. V usage is TRBV5-1 and J usage is TRBJ2-6, with D uncertain. The CDR3 has 15 residues. The germline V and J ends were trimmed by 0 bases and 4 bases, with 8 bases remaining between them. Germline V lookup: CDR1 SGHRS, CDR2 YFSETQ. The CDR3 region is CASSLVLSGANVLTF. CDR3 DNA: TGCGCCAGCAGCTTGGTTTTGAGCGGGGCCAACGTCCTGACTTTC.

V is TRBV18 and J is TRBJ2-7; TRBD1 matches at 9 bases. The junction had 9 bases not matched to a gene; V was cut back by 0 bases and J by 9 bases. CDR3 length: 15 amino acids. Germline lookup yields CDR1 KGHSH and CDR2 LQKENI. CDR3 DNA: TGTGCCAGCTCACCACCCACGGGACAGGGTCTAAGGCAGTACTTC. Protein product: CASSPPTGQGLRQYF.

In its sample, this clone was seen once. The chain has TRBV24-1 and TRBJ2-3; 9 bases line up with TRBD1. The CDR3 has 16 amino acids. Germline V gene lookup returns CDR1 KGHDR and CDR2 SFDVKD. Trimming at V came to 2 bases and at J to 5 bases, leaving 7 bases not matched to a gene. Here the CDR3 reads CATSDSGTGTVDTQYF. The DNA of the CDR3 is TGTGCCACCAGTGATTCTGGGACAGGGACGGTAGATACGCAGTATTTT.

This rearrangement joins TRBV6-5 to TRBJ2-7; 8 nucleotides line up with TRBD1. This CDR3 is 14 amino acids long. The ends lost 4 bases at V and 3 bases at J; junction bases unmatched: 5. Germline V lookup: CDR1 MNHEY, CDR2 SVGAGI. CDR3 in amino acids: CASSSRQGYYEQYF. CDR3 nucleotides: TGTGCCAGCAGTTCCCGACAGGGGTACTACGAGCAGTACTTC.

CDR3 nucleotide sequence: TGTGCCAGCAGTGGACTACCCTCCTACGAGCAGTACTTC. Translating it yields CASSGLPSYEQYF. The chain recombines TRBV12-3 or TRBV12-4 with TRBJ2-7; the D gene is possibly TRBD2 (6 bases). The CDR3 loop spans 13 amino acids. V was cut by 5 bases and J by 0 bases, with 8 bases left in between.

This clone was observed once. This chain uses TRBV2 with TRBJ1-2; D may be TRBD1 (6 bases). The CDR3 is 12 residues long. V was trimmed by 3 bases and J by 8 bases, leaving 10 bases between them. Per the germline V gene, CDR1 is SNHLY and CDR2 is FYNNEI. CDR3 bases: TGTGCCAGCAGTGAGGGGGCCGAGGGCTACACCTTC. Its translation is CASSEGAEGYTF.

The CDR3 protein is CASSQDGVLGGELFF. CDR3 in DNA: TGTGCCAGCAGCCAAGATGGCGTCCTCGGCGGGGAGCTGTTTTTT. This chain connects TRBV3-1 (or the pseudogene TRBV3-2) to TRBJ2-2; D unclear. Germline CDR1 and CDR2: LGHDT and YNNKEL (reference sequence). V gave up 0 bases and J gave up 7 bases, with 12 bases separating them. This CDR3 spans 15 amino acids.